Detailed here is one T cell receptor (beta chain). No antigen is known for it. This record comes from a study of somatic mutations in cytotoxic T cells in rheumatoid arthritis. About the research overall: Patient blood, which was peripheral blood collected as 30 ml EDTA, was drawn right after diagnosis and before any treatment started. Flow cytometric sorting isolated some V beta antibody-stained T-cell populations at nearly 100% purity, and among them were V beta1+ cells that underwent TCRB sequencing. Study findings and constraints: Just what the expanded CD8+ clones targeted, in terms of antigens, remained unknown. CD8+ clonality increased with age in rheumatoid arthritis patients but not in healthy controls.

The assay was immunoSEQ multiplex PCR, and TCRdb's table has in-frame clones only and misses some. The sample includes around 1,000 clones, under 85% of them seen just once. CDR3 length equals 14 residues. V was clipped by 1 base and J by 4 bases, with 10 bases between them. In germline, CDR1 is SNHLY, CDR2 FYNNEI. The chain employs TRBV2 and TRBJ1-1; tentatively, D is TRBD1 (5 bases). The sequence came from a woman aged 55 to 70 with rheumatoid arthritis. Sequenced material: CD8+ T cells sorted from blood. The CDR3 sequence is CASSEGGRVTEAFF. The CDR3 DNA sequence: TGTGCCAGCAGTGAAGGGGGGAGGGTCACTGAAGCTTTCTTT.